The clone carrying this TCR beta chain has only one observation. The target antigen is unknown. This sample was taken from a study of T cells in Graves' hyperthyroidism and ophthalmopathy. Study-wide points: Onset of ophthalmopathy came a median approximately 6.5 months after the model predicted it.

Stability of Graves' hyperthyroidism was defined as absent ophthalmopathy progression within 18 months. Authors of the study amplified TCR beta CDR3 regions from RNA transcripts. First-round RT-PCR with HTBI primers amplified the TCR CDR3 region. A single record per CDR3 protein comes from TCRdb applying MiXCR to the multiplex PCR reads. The table includes under 400,000 distinct CDR3 sequences, around a fifth detected once. Sequencing was carried out using blood. The clonotype originates from a woman between 50 and 59 years old with Graves' hyperthyroidism.

CDR3 DNA: TGTGCCAGCAGCGAGGACAGGGGGCAATGGAATGAGCAGTTCTTC. Translating gives CASSEDRGQWNEQFF. This rearrangement joins TRBV12-3 or TRBV12-4 to TRBJ2-1; 11 bases line up with TRBD1. The length of the CDR3 is 15 residues. J was trimmed by 7 bases and V by 6 bases; bases with no gene match: 8.